The present TCR beta chain was sequenced within a study of human CD8 memory T cell subsets. Findings of the study overall: Chao1 estimates indicated that stem-like memory T cells may be more diverse than precursor exhausted T cells.

Production of TCR beta libraries used UMI-labeled 5' RACE as the method. One entry per CDR3 protein, without DNA, is what TCRdb gives after re-calling the 5' RACE reads. Here the sample table reports about 10,000 distinct CDR3 sequences. Details on this clonotype: The target antigen is unknown.

The TPEX subset meant dysfunctional early memory CD8+ cells, CCR7+ PD-1+ TIGIT+. This CDR3 is 13 amino acids long. CDR1 GTSNPN and CDR2 SVGIG come from the germline V gene (reference sequence). The source of this sequence is a human donor in good health. The gene calls are TRBV30 and TRBJ1-1. Sequencing input: CD8+ T cells from PBMCs. The CDR3 sequence: CAWSVLTDTEAFF.